This TCR beta chain is from a study of blood T cell repertoires in COVID-19. About the research overall: Acute and convalescent COVID-19 samples came from the United States, Italy and Spain.

Assay used: immunoSEQ multiplex PCR; TCRdb lists only in-frame clones, some missing. The data show 200,000 or so clones, with about four fifths seen just once and roughly 4.8% held by the top ten. Enrolled through a virtual design, the participants were between roughly 18 and 100 years of age and came from roughly 22 US areas. Participant reports of clinical history set cohort assignment. Contact with a PCR-confirmed or clinician-diagnosed COVID-19 case occurred within 2 weeks of entry. The CDR3 runs to 16 residues. The V gene's germline CDR1 is SGHDT and CDR2 YYEEEE. The V gene end was trimmed by 1 base and the J gene end by 7 bases; junction bases not matched to a gene: 8.

The chain is built from TRBV5-6 and TRBJ2-2; 9 bases are shared with TRBD2. Sequencing was done on a sample of PBMCs or T cells enriched from blood (not recorded which). The TCR sequence derives from a woman between 45 and 60 years old who had been exposed to COVID-19. Here the CDR3 reads CASSLLSGGSGGELFF. Here the CDR3 DNA reads TGTGCCAGCAGCTTGTTGAGCGGGGGGTCTGGCGGGGAGCTGTTTTTT.